This entry concerns a single TCR beta chain. Its target is unknown. This CDR3 contains 13 residues. From germline, CDR1 is SGHTA and CDR2 FQGTGA. V was clipped by 2 bases and J by 8 bases, with 10 bases between them. Cycle 7 day 1, cycle 4 day 1, and baseline were the timepoints at which blood was sampled. This sample is part of a study of OX40 agonist ivuxolimab in advanced cancers. In the study overall: Earlier anti-PD-1, anti-PD-L1 or anti-CTLA-4 therapy was permitted; around 40% had received some. Study-wide points: Both CD4+ and CD8+ T cell populations in blood had undergone clonal expansion by week 6 at 0.1 to 3.0 mg/kg. Patients with a partial response at 0.1-3.0 mg/kg had among the lowest clonal expansion.

Some clones are missing from TCRdb's copy, which holds only in-frame ones; the method was immunoSEQ multiplex PCR. The table includes about 58,000 clones, 70% to 80% detected once. The sample was CD4+ or CD8+ T cells sorted from blood, taken in a trial of the OX40 agonist ivuxolimab. This TCR was recovered from an adult with an advanced solid tumor such as melanoma, head and neck, liver or kidney cancer. The rearrangement joins TRBV7-3 to TRBJ2-1, with D hard to call. CDR3 loop: CASSLAQMDEQFF. The CDR3 nucleotides read TGTGCCAGCAGCTTAGCCCAGATGGATGAGCAGTTCTTC.